This T cell receptor beta chain was retrieved from a study of blood T cell repertoires in COVID-19. Study summary: The analysed material was cDNA or gDNA that came from T cells, B-cell-depleted T cells, or PBMCs.

During active infection, Seattle patients enrolled and were then monitored through disease. Trimming left V 0 bases short and J 4 bases short, with 11 bases between. The CDR3 contains 15 residues. From germline, CDR1 is SGHRS and CDR2 YFSETQ. As processed by the authors: Amplification of reference gene primers provided the estimated nucleated cell counts. The method was immunoSEQ multiplex PCR; TCRdb's version includes in-frame clones alone and lacks a portion of them. V and J calls and clone size come straight from that table; D and trimming were deduced from the DNA. Of fewer than 300,000 clones detected, about 89% appear once; the ten largest clones hold around 2.2%.

The V and J genes are TRBV5-1 and TRBJ1-5; no clear D. This clonotype was obtained from a woman younger than 45 with COVID-19, enrolled during active disease. Sequencing was performed on peripheral blood. Here the CDR3 DNA reads TGCGCCAGCAGCTTGGAGGCATCGGGGAATCAGCCCCAGCATTTT. Translating gives CASSLEASGNQPQHF.